Each of the 21 T cell receptor beta chains below was sequenced from the same sample in a study of T-cell memory formation after mild COVID-19 (dated by TCRdb to the early 2020s). To prepare the library, 5' RACE was applied. Sequenced using an Illumina NovaSeq 6000. The public reads were run again by TCRdb, first through fastp at Q25 and then through MiXCR, and only productive beta chains were kept. Rows are unified per CDR3 protein, each entry keeping the most common DNA and genes. The sample table records about 290,000 distinct CDR3 sequences; about 16% of these occur just once. 22% of the sample rests with the top ten. Sequenced sample: PBMCs or a T cell subset sorted from them (not recorded which). The source of these receptors is a man aged 18 to 30 who had mild COVID-19 (a few samples of this study predate the infection). The sample titles of this study are shuffled in the database, so cell type and time point are left out; the donor was told from shared clones.

This chain links TRBV18 with TRBJ2-5; unclear D gene. Germline CDR1 KGHSH, CDR2 LQKENI. The CDR3 contains 12 residues. Trimming took 3 bases from V and 5 from J, leaving 7 bases between them. CDR3 DNA: TGTGCCAGCTCACCGTGGTCGGAGACCCAGTACTTC. Protein: CASSPWSETQYF.

This clonotype showed up just a few times. This chain connects TRBV18 to TRBJ1-1; D may be TRBD1 (6 bases). The germline V and J ends were trimmed by 6 bases and 3 bases, with 14 bases remaining between them. The length of the CDR3 is 14 residues. Germline V CDR1 and CDR2: KGHSH, LQKENI. The CDR3 reads CASSLQGTYTEAFF. In DNA, the CDR3 is TGTGCCAGCTCTCTACAGGGTACGTACACTGAAGCTTTCTTT.

Of note for this clonotype: Mismatch with germline at one junction end may stem from a read error. The chain joins TRBV7-2 to TRBJ2-7; D is perhaps TRBD2 (5 bases). Germline lookup yields CDR1 SGHTA and CDR2 FQGNSA. This CDR3 comprises 9 residues. CDR3 protein: CASGETANF. CDR3 nucleotides: TGTGCCAGCGGGGAGACCGCGAACTTC.

J is TRBJ2-3 and V is TRBV7-6; D uncertain. This CDR3 has 13 amino acids. Germline lookup yields CDR1 SGHVS and CDR2 FNYEAQ. V was cut by 5 bases and J by 2 bases, with 8 bases left in between. DNA of the CDR3: TGTGCCAGCAGCCCGAGTGACACAGATACGCAGTATTTT. This translates into CASSPSDTDTQYF.

This clonotype has more than one count but fewer than ten. This chain uses TRBV30 with TRBJ2-1; D is perhaps TRBD1 (7 bases). The CDR3 contains 11 residues. Germline V gene sequence: CDR1 GTSNPN, CDR2 SVGIG (reference sequence). The V gene lost 2 bases and the J gene lost 14 bases, with 13 bases spanning the gap. The chain's CDR3 is CAWSPGRGEFF. CDR3 DNA: TGTGCCTGGAGTCCAGGCAGGGGGGAGTTCTTC.

This sequence joins TRBV6-2 or TRBV6-3 and TRBJ2-3; D tentatively reads TRBD1 or TRBD2 (5 bases each). This CDR3 spans 14 amino acids. Per germline, CDR1 MNHEY and CDR2 SVGEGT. V shed 0 bases and J shed 5 bases, with 9 bases lying between them. Written as DNA, the CDR3 is TGTGCCAGCAGTTACTCGGGGGAAGGAGATACGCAGTATTTT. It encodes CASSYSGEGDTQYF.

This clonotype was detected ten times or more. The chain has TRBV6-5 and TRBJ1-4; no clear D gene. Germline V gene data show CDR1 as MNHEY and CDR2 as SVGAGI. This CDR3 has 13 amino acids. Trimming took 6 bases from V and 6 from J, leaving 11 bases between them. The CDR3 loop is CASRRAGDEKLFF. CDR3 in DNA: TGTGCCAGCAGGAGGGCCGGAGATGAAAAACTGTTTTTT.

This clonotype has more than one count but fewer than ten. The rearrangement joins TRBV7-8 to TRBJ1-1, with D perhaps matching TRBD1 (5 bases). This CDR3 contains 17 residues. CDR1 is SGHVS, CDR2 FQNEAQ, per germline. Deletions cut 5 bases from V and 0 bases from J, with 19 bases between. CDR3 nucleotide sequence: TGTGCCAGCAGCCCCACCCGCCCGGGACGCTTGAACACTGAAGCTTTCTTT. Translation: CASSPTRPGRLNTEAFF.

This clonotype was seen more than once but under ten times. The gene calls are TRBV3-1 and TRBJ2-1, with 15 bases aligning to TRBD2. The V gene's germline CDR1 is LGHDT and CDR2 YNNKEL (reference sequence). The J segment lost 6 bases and the V segment lost 3 bases, leaving 6 bases of the junction unmatched. The CDR3 runs 17 residues. The CDR3 DNA is TGTGCCAGCAGCCACCCGGGACTAGCGGGGGGACGCAATGAGCAGTTCTTC. Its protein is CASSHPGLAGGRNEQFF.

The rearrangement uses TRBV15 and TRBJ1-1; D perhaps matches TRBD1 (5 bases). CDR3 length equals 13 residues. V lost 0 bases to trimming and J lost 11 bases, with 13 bases between them. CDR1 is LNHNV, CDR2 YYDKDF, per germline (reference sequence). The CDR3 loop reads CATSRDGAGLAFF. CDR3 nucleotides: TGTGCCACCAGCAGAGATGGGGCTGGCTTGGCTTTCTTT.

This chain connects TRBV10-3 to TRBJ1-1, with D possibly matching TRBD1 (6 bases). Trimming removed 6 bases at V and 2 bases at J, with 13 bases between. Germline V lookup: CDR1 ENHRY, CDR2 SYGVKD. This CDR3 has 14 amino acids. DNA of the CDR3: TGTGCCATCAGGTCGGGGGCGCGTAACACTGAAGCTTTCTTT. Translating it yields CAIRSGARNTEAFF.

V is TRBV6-5 and J is TRBJ2-2, with 9 nucleotides matching TRBD1. Germline V gives CDR1 MNHEY, CDR2 SVGAGI. The CDR3 is made up of 14 amino acids. V shed 8 bases, J shed 6 bases, and the junction held 7 bases outside the gene matches. CDR3 loop: CASRRDRDPGELFF. The CDR3 nucleotides are TGTGCCAGCCGACGGGACAGGGATCCCGGGGAGCTGTTTTTT.

V and J are TRBV7-9 and TRBJ1-1, with 8 bases lining up with TRBD1. CDR3 length: 16 amino acids. The germline V gene encodes CDR1 SEHNR and CDR2 FQNEAQ (reference sequence). J lost 4 bases, V lost 6 bases, and 13 bases had no gene match. CDR3 sequence (DNA): TGTGCCAGCAGTTTCTGGACAGGGATCGTGGCCACTGAAGCTTTCTTT. It is translated as CASSFWTGIVATEAFF.

This clonotype turned up a few times. The chain joins TRBV20-1 to TRBJ1-3; D is unresolved. The CDR3 length is 12 residues. Trimming removed 4 bases from V and 4 bases from J, with 8 bases in between. Per the germline V gene, CDR1 is DFQATT and CDR2 is SNEGSKA (reference sequence). CDR3 sequence: CSAISSGNTIYF. Written as DNA, the CDR3 is TGCAGTGCTATAAGCAGCGGAAACACCATATATTTT.

The table lists this clonotype with many counts. The V and J genes are TRBV5-1 and TRBJ2-5, with D possibly called TRBD1 or TRBD2 (5 bases each). CDR1 and CDR2 (germline): SGHRS, YFSETQ. The CDR3 is 14 amino acids. The V gene lost 4 bases and the J gene lost 5 bases, with 15 bases spanning the gap. The CDR3 protein is CASSQWGPGETQYF. The CDR3 DNA reads TGCGCCAGCAGCCAGTGGGGCCCGGGGGAGACCCAGTACTTC.

This chain uses TRBV4-2 with TRBJ1-2; a weak D match, TRBD1 (5 bases). This CDR3 is 16 amino acids long. Germline loops: CDR1 LGHNA, CDR2 YNFKEQ. The germline V and J ends were trimmed by 0 bases and 2 bases, with 13 bases remaining between them. Written as DNA, the CDR3 is TGTGCCAGCAGCCAAGAAGGAGCAGGGACGAACTATGGCTACACCTTC. It is translated as CASSQEGAGTNYGYTF.

This clonotype was recorded a few times. The chain employs TRBV27 and TRBJ2-5; possible D gene TRBD1, 5 bases. CDR1 is MNHEY, CDR2 SMNVEV, per germline (reference sequence). The V end lost 5 bases, the J end lost 5 bases, and 12 bases lay between the germline ends. This CDR3 has 13 amino acids. The CDR3 coding sequence is TGTGCCAGCAGTGCCAGGGTTAGGGAGACCCAGTACTTC. This codes for CASSARVRETQYF.

This clonotype occurred many times. V gene TRBV7-8 combines with J gene TRBJ1-2; D perhaps matches TRBD1 (6 bases). The germline gives CDR1 SGHVS, CDR2 FQNEAQ. The V end lost 1 base, the J end lost 4 bases, and 10 bases lay between the germline ends. This CDR3 is 14 amino acids long. This chain's CDR3 is CASSLGQGLYGYTF. The DNA of the CDR3 is TGTGCCAGCAGCTTAGGGCAGGGGCTCTATGGCTACACCTTC.

This clonotype has at least ten counts. The chain employs TRBV29-1 and TRBJ1-5; D is undetermined. V was trimmed by 4 bases and J by 5 bases, leaving 9 bases between them. The CDR3 spans 12 residues. The germline V gene encodes CDR1 SQVTM and CDR2 ANQGSEA. The CDR3 protein is CSVADFHQPQHF. CDR3 sequence (DNA): TGCAGCGTTGCGGACTTCCATCAGCCCCAGCATTTT.

This clonotype was seen more than once but under ten times. The DNA for the CDR3 is TGTGCCAGCTCACCACCGGGGCGGGCGGTCTACAATGAGCAGTTCTTC. Protein product: CASSPPGRAVYNEQFF. The chain recombines TRBV18 with TRBJ2-1; D may be TRBD1 or TRBD2 (5 bases each). The V gene lost 0 bases and the J gene lost 3 bases, with 12 bases spanning the gap. The CDR3 totals 16 residues. CDR1 and CDR2 from the germline V gene are KGHSH and LQKENI.

This clonotype has only a few counts. This chain connects TRBV14 to TRBJ1-4, with D hard to call. Germline-derived CDR1 and CDR2 are SGHDN and FVKESK. The ends were cut back, 8 bases at V and 6 bases at J, with 13 bases in the middle. The CDR3 extends over 13 amino acids. The CDR3: CASRGWRDEKLFF. CDR3 bases: TGTGCCAGCCGTGGTTGGCGGGATGAAAAACTGTTTTTT. The full variable domain, its missing parts supplied by reference TRBV14 and TRBJ1-4, is EAGVTQFPSHSVIEKGQTVTLRCDPISGHDNLYWYRRVMGKEIKFLLHFVKESKQDESGMPNNRFLAERTGGTYSTLKVQPAELEDSGVYFCASRGWRDEKLFFGSGTQLSVL.